The clone carrying this T cell receptor beta chain was detected once. The CDR3 has 13 amino acids. Per the germline V gene, CDR1 is MGHDK and CDR2 is SYGVNS. V was cut by 2 bases and J by 4 bases, with 5 bases left in between. This specimen belongs to a study of shared clonotypes between healthy human individuals. Measured with immunoSEQ multiplex PCR; TCRdb has only the in-frame clones, and not every one. There are 150,000 to 200,000 clones in the sample; just under 95% occur only once, and 0.067% lies in the top ten. What was sequenced was naive CD4+ T cells sorted from blood. Subset reported: CD45RA+ positively selected. The TCR comes from a woman aged 30 to 39 in good health. The rearrangement links TRBV25-1 to TRBJ2-2; D unclear. For the CDR3, the DNA is TGTGCCAGCAGTGAAGACCCCACCGGGGAGCTGTTTTTT. It specifies CASSEDPTGELFF.